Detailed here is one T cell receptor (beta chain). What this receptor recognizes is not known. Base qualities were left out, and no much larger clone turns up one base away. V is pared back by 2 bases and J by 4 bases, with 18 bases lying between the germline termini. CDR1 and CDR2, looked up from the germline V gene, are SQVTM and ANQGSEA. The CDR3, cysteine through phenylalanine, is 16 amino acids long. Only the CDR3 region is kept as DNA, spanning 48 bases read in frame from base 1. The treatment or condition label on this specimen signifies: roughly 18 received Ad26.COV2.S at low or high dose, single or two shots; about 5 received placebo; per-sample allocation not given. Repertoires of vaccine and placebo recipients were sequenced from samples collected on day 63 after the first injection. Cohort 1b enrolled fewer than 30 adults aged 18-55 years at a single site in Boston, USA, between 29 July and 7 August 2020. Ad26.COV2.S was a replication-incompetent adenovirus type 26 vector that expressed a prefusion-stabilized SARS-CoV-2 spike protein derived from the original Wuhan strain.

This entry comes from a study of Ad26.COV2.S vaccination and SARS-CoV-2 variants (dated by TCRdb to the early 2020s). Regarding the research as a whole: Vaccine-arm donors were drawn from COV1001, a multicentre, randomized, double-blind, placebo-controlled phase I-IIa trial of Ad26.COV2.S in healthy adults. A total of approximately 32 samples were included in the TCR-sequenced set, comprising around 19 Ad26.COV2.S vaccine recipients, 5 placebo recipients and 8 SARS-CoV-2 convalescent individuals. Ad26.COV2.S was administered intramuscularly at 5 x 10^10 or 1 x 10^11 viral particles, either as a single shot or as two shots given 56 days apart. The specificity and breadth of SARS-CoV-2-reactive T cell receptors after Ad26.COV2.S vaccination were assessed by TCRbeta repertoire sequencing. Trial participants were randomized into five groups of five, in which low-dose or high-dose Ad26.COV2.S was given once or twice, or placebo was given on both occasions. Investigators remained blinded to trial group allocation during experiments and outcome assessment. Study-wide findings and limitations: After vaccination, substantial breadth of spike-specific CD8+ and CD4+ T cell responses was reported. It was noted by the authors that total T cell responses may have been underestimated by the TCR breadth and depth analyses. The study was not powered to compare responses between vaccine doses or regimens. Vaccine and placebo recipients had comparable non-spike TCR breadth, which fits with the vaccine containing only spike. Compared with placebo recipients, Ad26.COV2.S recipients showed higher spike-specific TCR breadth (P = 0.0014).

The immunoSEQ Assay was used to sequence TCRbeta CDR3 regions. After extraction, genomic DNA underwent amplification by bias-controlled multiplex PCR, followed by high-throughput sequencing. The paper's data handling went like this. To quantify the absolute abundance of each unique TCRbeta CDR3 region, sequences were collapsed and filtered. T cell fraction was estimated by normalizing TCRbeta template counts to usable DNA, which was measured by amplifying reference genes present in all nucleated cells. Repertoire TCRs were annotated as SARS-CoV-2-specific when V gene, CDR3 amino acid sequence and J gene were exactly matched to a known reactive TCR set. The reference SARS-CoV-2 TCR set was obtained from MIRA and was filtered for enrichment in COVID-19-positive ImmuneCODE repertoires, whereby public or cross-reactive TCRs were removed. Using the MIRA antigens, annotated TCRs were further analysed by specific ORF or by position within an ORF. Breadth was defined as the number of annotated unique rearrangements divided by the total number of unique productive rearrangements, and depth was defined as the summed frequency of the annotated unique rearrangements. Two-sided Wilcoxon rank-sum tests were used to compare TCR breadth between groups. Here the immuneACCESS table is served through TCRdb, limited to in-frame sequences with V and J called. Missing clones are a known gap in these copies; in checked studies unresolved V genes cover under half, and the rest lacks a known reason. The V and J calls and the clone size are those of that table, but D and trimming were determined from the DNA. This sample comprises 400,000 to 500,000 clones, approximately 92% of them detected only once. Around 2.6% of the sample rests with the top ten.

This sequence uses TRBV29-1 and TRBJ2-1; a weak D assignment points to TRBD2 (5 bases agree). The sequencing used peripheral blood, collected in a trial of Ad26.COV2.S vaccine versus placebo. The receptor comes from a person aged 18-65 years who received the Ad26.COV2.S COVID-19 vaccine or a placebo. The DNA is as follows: TGCAGCGTTGAATATTACCCCGACTACTTATACAATGAGCAGTTCTTC. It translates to CSVEYYPDYLYNEQFF.